The 21 T cell receptor beta chains given below trace back to one sample, sequenced in a study of monozygotic twins with inflammatory bowel disease. TCRdb re-called the 5' RACE reads, yielding one record per CDR3 amino acid sequence without DNA. The sample's table shows a few hundred thousand distinct CDR3 sequences. The sequenced material came from blood. The receptors were sampled from a human donor with ulcerative colitis or Crohn's disease, or a healthy co-twin of an affected twin (not recorded which).

The chain joins TRBV14 to TRBJ2-3; TCRdb returns TRBD2, unconfirmable since there is no DNA. Per the germline V gene, CDR1 is SGHDN and CDR2 is FVKESK. The CDR3 is 18 amino acids. CDR3: CASSQDLGSGGARNTQYF.

The chain is built from TRBV11-2 and TRBJ2-1; the D call of TRBD1 rests on TCRdb alone, since no DNA is present to check it. Germline CDR1 reads SGHAT; CDR2 reads FQNNGV. This CDR3 contains 14 residues. The CDR3 reads CASSPQDSRNEQFF.

The gene calls are TRBV15 and TRBJ2-4. Germline lookup yields CDR1 LNHNV and CDR2 YYDKDF (reference sequence). This CDR3 contains 12 residues. The CDR3 loop reads CATSRDKNIQYF.

The rearrangement joins TRBV30 to TRBJ2-3; TCRdb names TRBD1, which stays unverified in the absence of DNA. Germline V CDR1 and CDR2: GTSNPN, SVGIG (reference sequence). The CDR3 consists of 11 residues. Here the CDR3 reads CAWSPLDTQYF.

The rearrangement joins TRBV3-1 to TRBJ2-3. Germline V gene data show CDR1 as LGHDT and CDR2 as YNNKEL (reference sequence). The CDR3 consists of 15 residues. The chain's CDR3 is CASSSGFGISDTQYF.

This chain uses TRBV5-1 with TRBJ2-3; TCRdb gives TRBD2 as the D gene, but with no DNA this cannot be confirmed. The CDR3 loop spans 17 amino acids. The germline V gene has CDR1 SGHRS and CDR2 YFSETQ. The chain's CDR3 is CASSRFGLAGVTDTQYF.

V is TRBV6-5 and J is TRBJ1-5; as DNA is missing, the TRBD1 call by TCRdb cannot be tested. The CDR3 length is 16 residues. The germline V gene has CDR1 MNHEY and CDR2 SVGAGI. CDR3 protein: CASSSEDRGGNQPQHF.

The rearrangement links TRBV27 to TRBJ2-1; TCRdb's D call of TRBD1 is untestable without DNA. The CDR3 is made up of 17 amino acids. Per germline, CDR1 MNHEY and CDR2 SMNVEV (reference sequence). CDR3 region: CASSLRFPESSYNEQFF.

The V call is TRBV5-1, the J call TRBJ1-5; with no DNA, the TCRdb D assignment of TRBD1 cannot be verified. Per germline, CDR1 SGHRS and CDR2 YFSETQ. This CDR3 comprises 14 residues. This CDR3 is CASSDGQGNQPQHF.

The gene calls are TRBV4-1 and TRBJ1-3. CDR1 is MGHRA, CDR2 YSYEKL, per germline. The CDR3 loop spans 15 amino acids. This CDR3 is CASSPEVGSGNTIYF.

This rearrangement joins TRBV7-9 to TRBJ2-4; TCRdb calls TRBD1, which cannot be checked without DNA. The germline V gene encodes CDR1 SEHNR and CDR2 FQNEAQ (reference sequence). This CDR3 spans 16 amino acids. The CDR3 loop is CASSLADRGPRDIQYF.

The gene calls are TRBV5-4 and TRBJ1-4; TCRdb's D call of TRBD1 is untestable without DNA. Germline CDR1 is SGHNT and CDR2 is YYREEE (reference sequence). The CDR3 consists of 15 residues. CDR3 loop: CASGREGQANEKLFF.

This chain links TRBV5-1 with TRBJ2-5; with no DNA, the TCRdb D assignment of TRBD2 cannot be verified. Germline V lookup: CDR1 SGHRS, CDR2 YFSETQ. The CDR3 covers 14 residues. CDR3 region: CASSTNSGGETQYF.

The V call is TRBV28, the J call TRBJ2-7; the D call of TRBD1 rests on TCRdb alone, since no DNA is present to check it. This CDR3 region has 16 residues. Germline assignment: CDR1 MDHEN and CDR2 SYDVKM. Here the CDR3 reads CASSSALGTGAYEQYF.

The rearrangement joins TRBV6-1 to TRBJ1-1. This CDR3 region has 18 residues. Germline loops: CDR1 MNHNS, CDR2 SASEGT. The CDR3 protein is CASTLLKESPGTTTEAFF.

The chain has TRBV5-1 and TRBJ2-1; TCRdb's D call of TRBD1 is untestable without DNA. The germline CDR1 and CDR2 sequences are SGHRS and YFSETQ. The CDR3 length is 17 residues. CDR3 protein: CASSLDHGTGGSYELFF.

V is TRBV7-9 and J is TRBJ1-5; the D gene TCRdb calls, TRBD1, cannot be checked with no DNA. The CDR3 is 14 residues long. Germline values: CDR1 SEHNR, CDR2 FQNEAQ (reference sequence). CDR3 loop: CASSPTGGIQPQHF.

The rearrangement joins TRBV5-6 to TRBJ1-6. Germline assignment: CDR1 SGHDT and CDR2 YYEEEE. CDR3 size: 14 residues. The CDR3 reads CASSFSSYNSPLHF.

The chain employs TRBV4-2 and TRBJ2-7; TCRdb calls TRBD1, which cannot be checked without DNA. Germline CDR1 reads LGHNA; CDR2 reads YNFKEQ. CDR3 length: 16 amino acids. The CDR3 is CASSQLSGGLSYEQYF.

The rearrangement joins TRBV20-1 to TRBJ2-7; the D call of TRBD1 rests on TCRdb alone, since no DNA is present to check it. The CDR3 runs 15 residues. Germline V gene data show CDR1 as DFQATT and CDR2 as SNEGSKA (reference sequence). The CDR3 sequence is CSARTGTGGSNEQYF.

The chain joins TRBV12-3 or TRBV12-4 to TRBJ1-2; TCRdb's D call of TRBD1 is untestable without DNA. The CDR3 contains 14 residues. The CDR3 is CASRGAGGWYGYTF.